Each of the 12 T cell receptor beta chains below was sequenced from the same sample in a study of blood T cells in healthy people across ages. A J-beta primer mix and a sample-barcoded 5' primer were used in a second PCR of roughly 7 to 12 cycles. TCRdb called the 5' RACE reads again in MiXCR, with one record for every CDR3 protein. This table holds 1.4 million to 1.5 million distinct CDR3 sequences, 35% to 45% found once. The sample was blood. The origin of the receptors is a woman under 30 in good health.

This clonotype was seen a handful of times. The CDR3 bases are TGTGCCAGCGGGACTAGCGGGAGTGTCGGTGAGCAGTTCTTC. This encodes CASGTSGSVGEQFF. The genes are TRBV10-3 and TRBJ2-1; 14 bases match TRBD2. CDR3 length: 14 residues. With V trimmed by 10 bases and J by 9 bases, 8 bases remained unmatched. In germline, CDR1 is ENHRY, CDR2 SYGVKD.

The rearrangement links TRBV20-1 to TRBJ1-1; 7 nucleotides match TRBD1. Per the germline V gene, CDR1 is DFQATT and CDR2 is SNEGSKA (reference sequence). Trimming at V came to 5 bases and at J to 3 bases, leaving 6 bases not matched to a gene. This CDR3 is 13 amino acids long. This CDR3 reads CSAPRDSYTEAFF. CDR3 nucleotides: TGCAGTGCTCCTCGGGACAGCTACACTGAAGCTTTCTTT.

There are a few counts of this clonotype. CDR3 protein: CASRLSGGSIYGYTF. CDR3 DNA sequence: TGTGCCAGCAGACTATCAGGGGGCTCTATCTATGGCTACACCTTC. V and J are TRBV28 and TRBJ1-2, with 8 bases lining up with TRBD1. Trimming at V came to 6 bases and at J to 4 bases, leaving 10 bases not matched to a gene. Germline CDR1 reads MDHEN; CDR2 reads SYDVKM. The CDR3 length is 15 residues.

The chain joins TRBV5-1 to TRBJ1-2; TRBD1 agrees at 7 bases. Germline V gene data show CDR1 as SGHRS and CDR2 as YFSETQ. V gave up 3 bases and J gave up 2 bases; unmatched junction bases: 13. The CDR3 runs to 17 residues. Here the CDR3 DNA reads TGCGCCAGCAGCTCTCGAGCGCCGGGACAGATCAACTATGGCTACACCTTC. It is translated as CASSSRAPGQINYGYTF.

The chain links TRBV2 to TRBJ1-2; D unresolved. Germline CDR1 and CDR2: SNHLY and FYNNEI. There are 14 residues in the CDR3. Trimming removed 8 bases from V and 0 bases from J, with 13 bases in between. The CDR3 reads CASCPGNPNYGYTF. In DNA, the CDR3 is TGTGCCAGCTGCCCCGGCAACCCTAACTATGGCTACACCTTC.

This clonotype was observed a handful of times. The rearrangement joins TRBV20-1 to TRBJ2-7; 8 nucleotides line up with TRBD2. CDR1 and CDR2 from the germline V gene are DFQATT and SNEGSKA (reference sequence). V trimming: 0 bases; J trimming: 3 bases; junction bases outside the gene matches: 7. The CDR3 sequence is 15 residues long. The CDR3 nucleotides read TGCAGTGCTAGAGATCCCAGCGGGAGAAGCTACGAGCAGTACTTC. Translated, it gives CSARDPSGRSYEQYF.

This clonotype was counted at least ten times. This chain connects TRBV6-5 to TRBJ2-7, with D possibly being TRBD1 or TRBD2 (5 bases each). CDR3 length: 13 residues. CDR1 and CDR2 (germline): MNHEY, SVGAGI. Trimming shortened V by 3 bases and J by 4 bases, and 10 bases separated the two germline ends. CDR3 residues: CASSYGTGYEQYF. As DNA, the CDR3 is TGTGCCAGCAGTTATGGGACCGGTTACGAGCAGTACTTC.

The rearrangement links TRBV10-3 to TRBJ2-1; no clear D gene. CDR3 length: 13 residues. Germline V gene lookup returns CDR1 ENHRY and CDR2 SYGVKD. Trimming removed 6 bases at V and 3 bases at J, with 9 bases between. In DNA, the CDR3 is TGTGCCATCAGCGACCTAGTCTACAATGAGCAGTTCTTC. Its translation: CAISDLVYNEQFF.

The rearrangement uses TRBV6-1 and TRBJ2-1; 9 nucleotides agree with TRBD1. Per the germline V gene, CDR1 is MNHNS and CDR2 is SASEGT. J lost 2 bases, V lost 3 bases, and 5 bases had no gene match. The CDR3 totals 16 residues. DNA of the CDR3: TGTGCCAGCAGTGACCCCGGGACAGGGCCCTACAATGAGCAGTTCTTC. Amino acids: CASSDPGTGPYNEQFF.

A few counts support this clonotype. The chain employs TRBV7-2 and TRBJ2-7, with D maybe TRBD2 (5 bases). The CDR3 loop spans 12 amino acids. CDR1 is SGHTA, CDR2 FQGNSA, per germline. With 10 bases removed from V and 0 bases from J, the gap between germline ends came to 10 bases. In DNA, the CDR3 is TGTGCCACCGGGGTGTTCTCCTACGAGCAGTACTTC. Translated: CATGVFSYEQYF.

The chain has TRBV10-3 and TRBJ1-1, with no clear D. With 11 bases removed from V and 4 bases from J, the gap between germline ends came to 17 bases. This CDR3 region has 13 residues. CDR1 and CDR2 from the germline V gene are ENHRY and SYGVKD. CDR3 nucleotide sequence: TGTGCCGCCTCGTTTGAGGTGGGCACTGAAGCTTTCTTT. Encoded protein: CAASFEVGTEAFF.

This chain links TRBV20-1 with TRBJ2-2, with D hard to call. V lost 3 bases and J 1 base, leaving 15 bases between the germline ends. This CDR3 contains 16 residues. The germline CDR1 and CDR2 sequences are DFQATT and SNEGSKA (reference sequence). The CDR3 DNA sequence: TGCAGTGCTAGGCCCCCGGGCAGAAAGAACACCGGGGAGCTGTTTTTT. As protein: CSARPPGRKNTGELFF.